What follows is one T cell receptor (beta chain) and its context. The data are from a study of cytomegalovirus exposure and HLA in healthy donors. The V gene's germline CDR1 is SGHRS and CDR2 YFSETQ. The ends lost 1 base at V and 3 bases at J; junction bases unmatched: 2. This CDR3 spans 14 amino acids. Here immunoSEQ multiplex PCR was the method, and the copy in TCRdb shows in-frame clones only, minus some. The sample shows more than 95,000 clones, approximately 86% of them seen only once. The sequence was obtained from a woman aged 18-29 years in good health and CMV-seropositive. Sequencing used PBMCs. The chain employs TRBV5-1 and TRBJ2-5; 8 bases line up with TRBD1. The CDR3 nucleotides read TGCGCCAGCAGCTTGTCGACAGGGGAAGAGACCCAGTACTTC. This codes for CASSLSTGEETQYF.